This is a list of T cell receptor beta chains from one sample in a study of control samples from healthy donors and cancer patients. Sequencing was performed with immunoSEQ multiplex PCR; in TCRdb, only in-frame clones are kept and a portion is missing. The repertoire holds around 250,000 clones, with around 80% as singletons. The sample was PBMCs. The receptors were gathered from a woman aged 55-69 years with lung cancer. Both conserved end residues are trimmed from each CDR3. The D gene is left open where the match is weak.

>-|TRBJ1-1|TRBV11-3
ASSGRRTEAF
>-|TRBJ2-2|TRBV5-4
ASSLAVAGELF
>-|TRBJ2-7|TRBV5-5
ASSLDPGPYEQY
>TRBD1|TRBJ2-3|TRBV4-1
ASSLLHSFRGFTDTQY
>-|TRBJ2-3|TRBV29-1
SAGPTSTDTQY
>TRBD2|TRBJ2-7|TRBV3-1/TRBV3-2
ASSQASSGGYEQY
>-|TRBJ1-1|TRBV7-3
ASSLMPDSIAF
>-|TRBJ2-7|TRBV29-1
SVRDTYYEQY
>-|TRBJ2-7|TRBV19
ASSLTGRAIYEQY
>TRBD1|TRBJ2-2|TRBV28
ASSFMGTGDHGELF
>-|TRBJ1-1|TRBV7-3
ASSLTGPNTEAF
>-|TRBJ2-7|TRBV5-1
ASSLGVVSYEQY
>TRBD1|TRBJ2-2|TRBV24-1
ATSDPGQGNTGELF
>TRBD2|TRBJ2-1|TRBV4-2
ASSQVRVGAGGSHEQF
>-|TRBJ1-1|TRBV5-1
ASSRVSGMNTEAF
>-|TRBJ1-2|TRBV10-2
ASSRAGGPFIYGYT
>-|TRBJ2-7|TRBV6-5
ASSVEGYEQY
>TRBD1|TRBJ2-7|TRBV7-8
ASSLSEGTGGNRFYEQY
>TRBD1|TRBJ2-7|TRBV5-6
ASSLGQGMHEQY
>TRBD1|TRBJ1-6|TRBV5-4
ASSSGGGVSNSPLH
>-|TRBJ1-2|TRBV15
ATSVRTTGYGYT
>-|TRBJ1-2|TRBV27
ASSFGGNYGYT
>-|TRBJ2-3|TRBV11-2
ASSSRPTGKGTDTQY
>-|TRBJ1-1|TRBV2
ANTPPGVDTEAF
>-|TRBJ2-1|TRBV25-1
ASTRDGYNEQF
>TRBD1|TRBJ2-7|TRBV18
ASATGTGGYEQY
>-|TRBJ2-3|TRBV5-1
ASSLGTSADTQY
>TRBD1|TRBJ1-1|TRBV5-3
ARSPGQGEDWTEAF
>-|TRBJ1-1|TRBV7-3
ASSLYQGSTEAF
>-|TRBJ2-1|TRBV5-1
ASRMEGGSLYNEQF
>-|TRBJ2-1|TRBV2
ASSEWGPYNEQF
>-|TRBJ1-6|TRBV7-9
ASTIDTTSYNSPLH
>-|TRBJ2-3|TRBV6-5
ASKDSGTDTQY
>-|TRBJ1-5|TRBV19
ASSTDSYNQPQH
>-|TRBJ1-2|TRBV28
ASSPQELFSYGYT
>-|TRBJ1-1|TRBV12-3/TRBV12-4
ASSWTVNTEAF